This T cell receptor (beta chain) was documented in a study of identical twins. MiXCR was run by TCRdb on the 5' RACE reads, yielding one entry per CDR3 protein. The table has 470,000 or so distinct CDR3 sequences, roughly 24% seen once. The ends were cut back, 6 bases at V and 8 bases at J, with 13 bases in the middle. CDR3 size: 12 residues. These same records also appear under a second study, on T cells expressing NK-cell markers. That work adds: Dominance of the CD3+CD56-NKG2C+ fraction by these clonotypes also held in four donors.

The chain links TRBV12-3 or TRBV12-4 to TRBJ1-2, with no clear D. What was sequenced was CD4+ T cells sorted from blood. This receptor was identified in a woman aged 18-35 years in good health. In nucleotides, the CDR3 is TGTGCCAGCAGCCAATCCTTATTCGGCTACACCTTC. Translated, it gives CASSQSLFGYTF.